In this sample, the clone carrying this TCR beta chain turned up once. Measured with immunoSEQ multiplex PCR; TCRdb has only the in-frame clones, and not every one. This sample has 2 million to 2.5 million clones, with approximately 95% found just once. This specimen comes from a study of shared clonotypes between healthy human individuals. The CDR3 sequence is 17 residues long. Germline V lookup: CDR1 SNHLY, CDR2 FYNNEI. V trimming: 6 bases; J trimming: 6 bases; junction bases outside the gene matches: 14. The chain has TRBV2 and TRBJ2-3; TRBD2 matches at 11 bases. This TCR came from a man aged 18 to 29 in good health. Sample: naive CD4+ T cells sorted from blood. Noted subset: CD45RA+ positively selected. The CDR3 DNA reads as TGTGCCAGCAGCGCCCACGGGACTAGCGGCCGGCTTGATACGCAGTATTTT. Its translation: CASSAHGTSGRLDTQYF.